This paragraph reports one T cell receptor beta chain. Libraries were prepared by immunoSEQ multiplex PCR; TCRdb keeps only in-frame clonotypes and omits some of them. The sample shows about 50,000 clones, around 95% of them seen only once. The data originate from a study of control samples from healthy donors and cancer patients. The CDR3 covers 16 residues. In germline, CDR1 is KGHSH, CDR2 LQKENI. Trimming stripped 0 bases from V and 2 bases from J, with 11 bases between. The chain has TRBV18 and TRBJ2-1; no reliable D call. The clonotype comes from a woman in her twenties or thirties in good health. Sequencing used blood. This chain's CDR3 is CASSPPDPLAYNEQFF. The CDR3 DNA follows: TGTGCCAGCTCACCACCGGACCCCCTGGCCTACAATGAGCAGTTCTTC.